The clone carrying this T cell receptor beta chain was observed a few times. Germline CDR1 and CDR2: SGDLS and YYNGEE. J lost 6 bases, V lost 0 bases, and 6 bases had no gene match. The length of the CDR3 is 16 residues. This sample stems from a study of blood T cell repertoires in COVID-19. The assay was immunoSEQ multiplex PCR, and TCRdb's table has in-frame clones only and misses some. The data hold about 140,000 clones, with around nine tenths observed a single time. This TCR derives from a woman between 50 and 59 years old with acute or convalescent COVID-19. This chain joins TRBV9 and TRBJ1-4; 9 nucleotides agree with TRBD1. Material for sequencing was peripheral blood. In nucleotides, the CDR3 is TGTGCCAGCAGCGTAGCCCCTGGGACAGGGTATGAAAAACTGTTTTTT. Translation: CASSVAPGTGYEKLFF.